A selection of T cell receptor beta chains follows, all from one sample in a study of cytomegalovirus exposure and HLA in healthy donors. Using immunoSEQ multiplex PCR, the repertoire was profiled, and TCRdb retains in-frame clones only, with some absent. The sample yields roughly 250,000 clones, approximately 87% seen once. Sequencing was performed on PBMCs. The receptors originated from a man aged 18-30 years in good health and CMV-seronegative. The CDR3 runs from the conserved cysteine through the conserved F or W. The D gene is left open where the match is weak. Expanded clones are given a class, and other clones once, few, many or no size at all.

>.|.|11|TRBV28|TRBJ2-7
CASTTGVEQYF
TGTGCCAGCACGACGGGAGTCGAGCAGTACTTC
>.|TRBD1|13|TRBV29-1|TRBJ2-5
CSVTGTAQETQYF
TGCAGCGTGACCGGGACAGCTCAAGAGACCCAGTACTTC
>.|TRBD1|15|TRBV28|TRBJ1-4
CASSSLTGGSEKLFF
TGTGCCAGCAGTTCCCTGACAGGGGGAAGTGAAAAACTGTTTTTT
>.|TRBD1|12|TRBV2|TRBJ1-4
CASETGNEKLFF
TGTGCCAGCGAGACAGGGAACGAAAAACTGTTTTTT
>.|TRBD1|16|TRBV11-2|TRBJ2-2
CASSLTGTGIFGELFF
TGTGCCAGCAGCTTAACCGGGACAGGGATTTTCGGGGAGCTGTTTTTT
>.|.|18|TRBV5-1|TRBJ2-3
CASSLLAGRAVRTDTQYF
TGCGCCAGCAGCTTGTTGGCGGGAAGAGCGGTTCGCACAGATACGCAGTATTTT
>.|TRBD1|14|TRBV28|TRBJ2-5
CASSLSTGEETQYF
TGTGCCAGCAGTTTAAGTACAGGGGAAGAGACCCAGTACTTC
>once|.|14|TRBV4-3|TRBJ2-3
CASSHLEGTDTQYF
TGCGCCAGCAGCCATCTAGAGGGCACAGATACGCAGTATTTT
>few|.|13|TRBV19|TRBJ1-1
CASSIGGNTEAFF
TGTGCCAGTAGTATTGGCGGGAACACTGAAGCTTTCTTT
>.|TRBD2|17|TRBV19|TRBJ2-3
CASSPGTSGSKTDTQYF
TGTGCCAGTAGTCCAGGGACTAGCGGGAGTAAGACAGATACGCAGTATTTT